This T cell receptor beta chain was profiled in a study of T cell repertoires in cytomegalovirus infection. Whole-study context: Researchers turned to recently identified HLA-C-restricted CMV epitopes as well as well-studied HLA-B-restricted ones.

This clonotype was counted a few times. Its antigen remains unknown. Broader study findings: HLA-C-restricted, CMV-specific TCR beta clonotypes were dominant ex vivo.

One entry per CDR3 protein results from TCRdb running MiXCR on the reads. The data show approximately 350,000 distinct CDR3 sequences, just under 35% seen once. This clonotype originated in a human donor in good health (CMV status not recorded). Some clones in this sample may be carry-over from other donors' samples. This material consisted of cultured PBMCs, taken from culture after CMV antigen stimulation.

The CDR3 loop reads CASRSGASSTDTQYF. CDR3 DNA: TGCGCCAGCCGGAGTGGGGCCAGTAGCACAGATACGCAGTATTTT. This sequence joins TRBV5-1 and TRBJ2-3; TRBD1 might be the D (5 bases). The CDR3 loop spans 15 amino acids. The germline V gene has CDR1 SGHRS and CDR2 YFSETQ. Trimming removed 7 bases at V and 0 bases at J, with 15 bases between.